This T cell receptor beta chain was recorded in a study of post-analysis software for immune sequencing data. Note on this clonotype: Its target is unknown.

Researchers reported that TCR beta cDNA libraries carried unique molecular identifiers. Around 500,000 cDNA molecules were recovered from an input of 1 to 10 million T cells. TCRdb called the PCR reads again in MiXCR, with one record for every CDR3 protein. The sample has hundreds of thousands of distinct CDR3 sequences, over 35% seen once. The CDR3 is 14 residues long. V lost 6 bases, J lost 5 bases, and 17 bases lay in between. Findings and limits, study-wide: When patients were compared with controls, 4 or 5 TRBV segments were more frequent, TRBV5-6, TRBV5-1 and TRBV20-1 among them.

This chain links TRBV12-3 or TRBV12-4 with TRBJ2-7, with D maybe TRBD1 (6 bases). The sample taken for sequencing was blood. The TCR was taken from a girl aged 5 to 17 with multiple sclerosis. The CDR3 nucleotides read TGTGCCAGCAGCGCAACCCGAACAGGGAACGAGCAGTACTTC. It codes for CASSATRTGNEQYF.